The clone carrying this TCR beta chain was recorded a few times. The germline gives CDR1 SGHTA, CDR2 FQGNSA. V lost 3 bases and J 5 bases, leaving 13 bases between the germline ends. The CDR3 is made up of 14 amino acids. From the RT-PCR reads, TCRdb called clonotypes with MiXCR, one entry per CDR3 protein. There are more than 600,000 distinct CDR3 sequences in the sample; over 12% occur only once, and 3.6% lies in the top ten. The sequenced sample consisted of memory CD4+ T cells from blood. The chain has TRBV7-2 and TRBJ2-5, with D uncertain. The sequence derives from a female donor in good health, serving as a healthy control. The CDR3: CASSLGHSRETQYF. Here the CDR3 DNA reads TGTGCCAGCAGCTTGGGCCATTCCCGGGAGACCCAGTACTTC. Based on the CDR3 plus reference TRBV7-2 and TRBJ2-5, the full variable domain is GAGVSQSPSNKVTEKGKDVELRCDPISGHTALYWYRQSLGQGLEFLIYFQGNSAPDKSGLPSDRFSAERTGGSVSTLTIQRTQQEDSAVYLCASSLGHSRETQYFGPGTRLLVL.